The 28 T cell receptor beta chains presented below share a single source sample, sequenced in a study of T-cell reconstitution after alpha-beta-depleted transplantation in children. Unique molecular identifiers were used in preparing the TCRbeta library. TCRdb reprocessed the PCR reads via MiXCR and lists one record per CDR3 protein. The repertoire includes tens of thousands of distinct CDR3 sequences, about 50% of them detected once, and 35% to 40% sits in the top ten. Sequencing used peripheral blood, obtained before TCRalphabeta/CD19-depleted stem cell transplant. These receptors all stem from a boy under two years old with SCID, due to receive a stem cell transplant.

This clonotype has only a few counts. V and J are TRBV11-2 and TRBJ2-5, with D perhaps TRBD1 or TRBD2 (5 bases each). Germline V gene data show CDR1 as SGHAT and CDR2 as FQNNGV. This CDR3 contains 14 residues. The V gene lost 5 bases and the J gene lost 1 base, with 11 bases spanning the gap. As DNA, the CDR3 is TGTGCCAGCAGCCCCCGGGACGGCCAAGAGACCCAGTACTTC. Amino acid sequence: CASSPRDGQETQYF.

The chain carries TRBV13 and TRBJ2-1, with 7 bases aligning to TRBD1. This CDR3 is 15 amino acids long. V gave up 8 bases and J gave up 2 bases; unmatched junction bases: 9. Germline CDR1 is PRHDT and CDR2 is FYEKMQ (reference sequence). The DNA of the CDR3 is TGTGCCAGCGCGGACACAGGGGTCCCCTACAATGAGCAGTTCTTC. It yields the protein CASADTGVPYNEQFF.

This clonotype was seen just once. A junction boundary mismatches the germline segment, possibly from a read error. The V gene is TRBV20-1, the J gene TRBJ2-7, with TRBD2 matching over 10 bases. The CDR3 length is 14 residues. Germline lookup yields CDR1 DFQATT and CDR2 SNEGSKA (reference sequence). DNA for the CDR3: TGCAGTGCTAGAAGTAGCGGGGGGCCCTACGACCAGTACTTC. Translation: CSARSSGGPYDQYF.

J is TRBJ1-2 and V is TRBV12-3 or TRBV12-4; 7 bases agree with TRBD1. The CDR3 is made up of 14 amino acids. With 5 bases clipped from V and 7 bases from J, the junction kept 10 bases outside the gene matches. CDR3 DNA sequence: TGTGCCAGCAGTCAGGACAGGATCAGTAGTGGCTACACCTTC. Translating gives CASSQDRISSGYTF.

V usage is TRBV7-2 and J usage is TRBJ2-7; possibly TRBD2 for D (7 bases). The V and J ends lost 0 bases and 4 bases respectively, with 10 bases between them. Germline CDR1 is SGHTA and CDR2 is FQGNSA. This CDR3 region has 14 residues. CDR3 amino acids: CASSLAGGRYEQYF. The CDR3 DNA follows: TGTGCCAGCAGCTTAGCGGGGGGGCGGTACGAGCAGTACTTC.

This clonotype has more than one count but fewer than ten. The CDR3 here is CASSQEPAGGFDEQFF. CDR3 bases: TGCGCCAGCAGCCAAGAACCAGCGGGGGGATTCGATGAGCAGTTCTTC. The chain employs TRBV4-1 and TRBJ2-1, with 9 bases matching TRBD2. The CDR3 consists of 16 residues. CDR1 MGHRA and CDR2 YSYEKL come from the germline V gene. Trimming cost V 0 bases and J 8 bases; bases outside gene matches: 8.

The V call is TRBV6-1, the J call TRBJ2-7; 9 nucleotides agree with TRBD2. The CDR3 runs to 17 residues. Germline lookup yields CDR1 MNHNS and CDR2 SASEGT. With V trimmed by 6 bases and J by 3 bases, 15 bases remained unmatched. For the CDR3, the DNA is TGTGCCAGCAGCCCGCCCGCGCGGGGGGGCTACTACTACGAGCAGTACTTC. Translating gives CASSPPARGGYYYEQYF.

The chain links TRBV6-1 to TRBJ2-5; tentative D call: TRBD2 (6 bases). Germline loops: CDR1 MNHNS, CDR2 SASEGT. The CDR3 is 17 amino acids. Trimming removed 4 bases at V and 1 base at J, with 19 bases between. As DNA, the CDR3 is TGTGCCAGCAGTGCCTCGGGTGGGCTAGCGTCCCAAGAGACCCAGTACTTC. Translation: CASSASGGLASQETQYF.

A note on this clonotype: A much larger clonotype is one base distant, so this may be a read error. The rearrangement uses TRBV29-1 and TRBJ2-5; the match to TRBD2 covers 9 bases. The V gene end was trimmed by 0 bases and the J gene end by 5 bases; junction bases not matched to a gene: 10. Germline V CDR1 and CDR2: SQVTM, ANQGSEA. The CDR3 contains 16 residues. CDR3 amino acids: CSVEDSSGGTHETQYF. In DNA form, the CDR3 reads TGCAGCGTTGAAGACTCCAGCGGGGGGACTCATGAGACCCAGTACTTC.

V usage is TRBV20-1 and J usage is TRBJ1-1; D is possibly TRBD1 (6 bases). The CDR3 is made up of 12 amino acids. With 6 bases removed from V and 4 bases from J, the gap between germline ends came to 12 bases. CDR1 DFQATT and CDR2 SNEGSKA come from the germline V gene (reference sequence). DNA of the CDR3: TGCAGTGCGGAGGGGGTGAGCACTGAAGCTTTCTTT. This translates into CSAEGVSTEAFF.

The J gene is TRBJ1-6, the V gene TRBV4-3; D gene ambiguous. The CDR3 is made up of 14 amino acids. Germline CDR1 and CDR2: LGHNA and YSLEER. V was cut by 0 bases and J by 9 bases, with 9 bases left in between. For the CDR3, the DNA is TGCGCCAGCAGCCAAGATAGGGAGTTTTCACCCCTCCACTTT. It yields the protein CASSQDREFSPLHF.

CDR3 residues: CAIRAGNNEKLFF. For the CDR3, the DNA is TGTGCCATCAGGGCTGGGAATAATGAAAAACTGTTTTTT. The chain recombines TRBV10-3 with TRBJ1-4; D unclear. CDR3 size: 13 residues. Germline V gene data show CDR1 as ENHRY and CDR2 as SYGVKD. V was shortened by 6 bases and J by 4 bases, with 9 bases between the two germline ends.

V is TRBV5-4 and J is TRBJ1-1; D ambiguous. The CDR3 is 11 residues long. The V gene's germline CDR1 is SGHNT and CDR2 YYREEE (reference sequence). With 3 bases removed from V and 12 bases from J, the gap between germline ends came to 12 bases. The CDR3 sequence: CASSSRRGTFF. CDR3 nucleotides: TGTGCCAGCAGCTCCCGGCGGGGAACTTTCTTT.

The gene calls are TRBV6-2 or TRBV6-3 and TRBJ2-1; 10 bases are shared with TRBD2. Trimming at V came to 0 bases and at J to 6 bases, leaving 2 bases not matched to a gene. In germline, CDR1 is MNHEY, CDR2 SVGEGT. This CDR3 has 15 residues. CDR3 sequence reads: CASSYSASGGNEQFF. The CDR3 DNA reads TGTGCCAGCAGTTACTCGGCTAGCGGGGGCAATGAGCAGTTCTTC.

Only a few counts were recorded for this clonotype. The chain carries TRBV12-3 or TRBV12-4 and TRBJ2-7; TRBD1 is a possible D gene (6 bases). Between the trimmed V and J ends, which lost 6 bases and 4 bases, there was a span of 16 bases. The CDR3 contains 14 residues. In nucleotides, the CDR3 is TGTGCCAGCAGCCTACCAGGGGCGATTTACGAGCAGTACTTC. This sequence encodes CASSLPGAIYEQYF.

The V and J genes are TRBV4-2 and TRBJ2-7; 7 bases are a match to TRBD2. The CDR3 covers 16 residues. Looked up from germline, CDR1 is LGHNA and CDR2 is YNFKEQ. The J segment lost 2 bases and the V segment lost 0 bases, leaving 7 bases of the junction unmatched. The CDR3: CASSQDHGGRPYEQYF. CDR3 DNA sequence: TGTGCCAGCAGCCAAGATCACGGCGGGAGACCCTACGAGCAGTACTTC.

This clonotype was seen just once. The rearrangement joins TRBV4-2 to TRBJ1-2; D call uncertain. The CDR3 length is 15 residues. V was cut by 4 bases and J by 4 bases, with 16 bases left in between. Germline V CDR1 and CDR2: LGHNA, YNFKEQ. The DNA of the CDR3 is TGTGCCAGCAGCCCCTGGGTCAGCAGAGTCTATGGCTACACCTTC. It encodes CASSPWVSRVYGYTF.

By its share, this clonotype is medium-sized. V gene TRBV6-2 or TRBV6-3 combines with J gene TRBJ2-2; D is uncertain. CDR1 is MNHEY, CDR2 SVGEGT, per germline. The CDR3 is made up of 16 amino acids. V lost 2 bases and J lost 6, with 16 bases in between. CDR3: CASSYESTLSPGELFF. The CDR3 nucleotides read TGTGCCAGCAGTTACGAAAGCACCCTTAGCCCCGGGGAGCTGTTTTTT.

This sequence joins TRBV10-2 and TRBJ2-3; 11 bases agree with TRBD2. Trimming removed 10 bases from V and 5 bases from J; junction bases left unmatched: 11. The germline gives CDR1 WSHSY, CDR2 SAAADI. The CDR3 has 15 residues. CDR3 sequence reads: CATRGVAGGEDTQYF. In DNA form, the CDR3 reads TGCGCCACCAGGGGGGTAGCGGGGGGGGAAGATACGCAGTATTTT.

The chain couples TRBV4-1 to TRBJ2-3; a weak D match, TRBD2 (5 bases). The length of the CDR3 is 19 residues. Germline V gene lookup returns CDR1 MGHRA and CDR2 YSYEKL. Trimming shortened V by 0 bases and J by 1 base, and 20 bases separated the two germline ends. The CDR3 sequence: CASSQDRFGLAAGTDTQYF. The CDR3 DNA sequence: TGCGCCAGCAGCCAAGATAGGTTCGGGCTAGCCGCGGGCACAGATACGCAGTATTTT.

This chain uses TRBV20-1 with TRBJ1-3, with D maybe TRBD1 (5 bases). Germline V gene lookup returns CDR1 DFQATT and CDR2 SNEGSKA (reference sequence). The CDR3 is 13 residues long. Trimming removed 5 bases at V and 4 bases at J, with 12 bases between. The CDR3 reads CSAPRGSGNTIYF. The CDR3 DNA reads TGCAGTGCTCCCCGGGGGTCCGGAAACACCATATATTTT.

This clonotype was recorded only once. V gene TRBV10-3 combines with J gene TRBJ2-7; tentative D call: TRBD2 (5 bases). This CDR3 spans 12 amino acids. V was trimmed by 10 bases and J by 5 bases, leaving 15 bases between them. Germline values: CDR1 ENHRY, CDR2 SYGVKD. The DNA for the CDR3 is TGTGCCACCGAGGGTTTAAAGGACGAGCAGTACTTC. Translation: CATEGLKDEQYF.

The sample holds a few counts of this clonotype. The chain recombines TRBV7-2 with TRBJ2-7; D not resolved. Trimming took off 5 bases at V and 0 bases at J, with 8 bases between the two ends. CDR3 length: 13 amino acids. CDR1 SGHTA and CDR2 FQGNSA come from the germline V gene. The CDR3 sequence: CASSLSSSYEQYF. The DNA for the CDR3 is TGTGCCAGCAGCCTCTCGAGCTCCTACGAGCAGTACTTC.

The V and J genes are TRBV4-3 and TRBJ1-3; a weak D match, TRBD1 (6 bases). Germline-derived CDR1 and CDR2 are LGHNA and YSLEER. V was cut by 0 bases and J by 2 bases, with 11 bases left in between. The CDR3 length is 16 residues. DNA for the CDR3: TGCGCCAGCAGCCAAGATCGTGCAGGGGCTGGAAACACCATATATTTT. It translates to CASSQDRAGAGNTIYF.

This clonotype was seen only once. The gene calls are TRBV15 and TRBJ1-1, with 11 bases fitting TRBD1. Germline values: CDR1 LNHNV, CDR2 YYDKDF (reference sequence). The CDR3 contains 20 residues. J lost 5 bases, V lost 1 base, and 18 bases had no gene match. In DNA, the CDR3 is TGTGCCACCAGCAGAGGAGCGGACAGGGGGCTTGCGGAATCGAGGACTGAAGCTTTCTTT. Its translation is CATSRGADRGLAESRTEAFF.

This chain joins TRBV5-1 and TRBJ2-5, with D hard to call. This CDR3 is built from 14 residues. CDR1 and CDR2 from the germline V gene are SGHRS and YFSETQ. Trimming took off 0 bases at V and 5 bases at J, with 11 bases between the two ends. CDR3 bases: TGCGCCAGCAGCTTGGAGAATCCGGAGGAGACCCAGTACTTC. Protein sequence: CASSLENPEETQYF.

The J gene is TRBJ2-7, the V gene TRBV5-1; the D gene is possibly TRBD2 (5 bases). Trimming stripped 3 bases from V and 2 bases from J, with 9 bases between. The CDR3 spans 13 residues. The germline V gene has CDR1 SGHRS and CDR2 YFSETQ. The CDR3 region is CASSYPGTYEQYF. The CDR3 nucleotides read TGCGCCAGCAGCTATCCGGGGACCTACGAGCAGTACTTC. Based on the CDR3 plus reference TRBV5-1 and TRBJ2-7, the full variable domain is KAGVTQTPRYLIKTRGQQVTLSCSPISGHRSVSWYQQTPGQGLQFLFEYFSETQRNKGNFPGRFSGRQFSNSRSEMNVSTLELGDSALYLCASSYPGTYEQYFGPGTRLTVT.

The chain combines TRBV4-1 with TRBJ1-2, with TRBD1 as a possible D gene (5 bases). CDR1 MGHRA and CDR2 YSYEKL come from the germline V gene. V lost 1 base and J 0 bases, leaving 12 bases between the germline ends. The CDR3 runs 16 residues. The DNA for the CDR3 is TGCGCCAGCAGCCAAGTAGAGGGGAGAGCTAACTATGGCTACACCTTC. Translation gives CASSQVEGRANYGYTF.